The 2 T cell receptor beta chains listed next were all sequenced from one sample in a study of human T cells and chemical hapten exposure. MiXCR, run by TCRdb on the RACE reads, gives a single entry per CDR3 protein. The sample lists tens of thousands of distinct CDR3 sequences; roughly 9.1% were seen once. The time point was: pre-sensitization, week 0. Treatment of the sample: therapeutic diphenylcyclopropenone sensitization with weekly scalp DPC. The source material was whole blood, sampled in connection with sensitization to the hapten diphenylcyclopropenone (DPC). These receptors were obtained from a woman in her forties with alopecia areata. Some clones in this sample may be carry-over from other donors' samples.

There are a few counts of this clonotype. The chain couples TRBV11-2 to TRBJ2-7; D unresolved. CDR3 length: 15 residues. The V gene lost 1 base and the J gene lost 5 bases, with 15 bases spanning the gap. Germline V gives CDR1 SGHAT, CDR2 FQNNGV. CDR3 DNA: TGTGCCAGCAGCTTAGGAGCTAGATCGGCCGACGAGCAGTACTTC. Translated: CASSLGARSADEQYF.

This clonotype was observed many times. DNA of the CDR3: TGTGCCATCACCTCGGGGGTCAGAGGGACCGGGGAGCTGTTTTTT. This translates into CAITSGVRGTGELFF. V usage is TRBV10-3 and J usage is TRBJ2-2, with D tentatively TRBD2 (6 bases). Germline values: CDR1 ENHRY, CDR2 SYGVKD. This CDR3 is 15 amino acids long. V lost 7 bases and J lost 5, with 17 bases in between.